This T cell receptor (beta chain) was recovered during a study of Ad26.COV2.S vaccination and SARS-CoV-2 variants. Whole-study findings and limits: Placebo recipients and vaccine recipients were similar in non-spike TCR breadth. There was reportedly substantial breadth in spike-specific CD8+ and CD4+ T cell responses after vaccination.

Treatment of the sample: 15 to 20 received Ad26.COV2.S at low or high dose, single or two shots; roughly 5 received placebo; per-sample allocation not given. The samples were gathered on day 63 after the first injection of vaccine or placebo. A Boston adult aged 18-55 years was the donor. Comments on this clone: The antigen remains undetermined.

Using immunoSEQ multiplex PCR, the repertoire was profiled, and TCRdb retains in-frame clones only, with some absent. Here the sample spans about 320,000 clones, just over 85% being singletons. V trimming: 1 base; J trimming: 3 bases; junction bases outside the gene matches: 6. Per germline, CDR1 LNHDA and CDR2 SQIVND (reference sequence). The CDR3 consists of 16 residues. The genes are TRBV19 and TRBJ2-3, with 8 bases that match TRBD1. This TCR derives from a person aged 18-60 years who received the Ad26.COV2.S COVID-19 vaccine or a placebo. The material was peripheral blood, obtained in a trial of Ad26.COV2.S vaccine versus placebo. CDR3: CASSIVATGVTDTQYF. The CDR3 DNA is TGTGCCAGTAGTATAGTCGCGACAGGGGTAACAGATACGCAGTATTTT.